Sequencing of this TCR beta chain was carried out in a study of Ad26.COV2.S vaccination and SARS-CoV-2 variants. Assay used: immunoSEQ multiplex PCR; TCRdb lists only in-frame clones, some missing. This table has about 460,000 clones, 89% appearing once. Trimming shortened V by 2 bases and J by 4 bases, and 6 bases separated the two germline ends. This CDR3 region has 11 residues. Per the germline V gene, CDR1 is SQVTM and CDR2 is ANQGSEA. The treatment denotes: some 20 received Ad26.COV2.S at low or high dose, single or two shots; 5 received placebo; per-sample allocation not given. After the first vaccine or placebo injection, samples were drawn on day 63.

This clonotype originated in a person aged 18-65 years who received the Ad26.COV2.S COVID-19 vaccine or a placebo. The material was peripheral blood, obtained in a trial of Ad26.COV2.S vaccine versus placebo. The chain uses TRBV29-1 and TRBJ2-7, with D uncertain. CDR3 sequence: CSVETEYEQYF. CDR3 DNA sequence: TGCAGCGTTGAAACCGAATACGAGCAGTACTTC.